Listed below are T cell receptor beta chains from one sample, sequenced in a study of CD8 T cells in Susac syndrome. TCRdb ran MiXCR on the immunoSEQ multiplex PCR reads and lists one entry per CDR3 protein. The sample holds some 100,000 distinct CDR3 sequences, roughly 97% seen once. Specimen: CD4+ T cells from PBMCs. All receptors derive from a human donor in good health. Both conserved end residues are part of each CDR3. A D gene is named only where the DNA matches it firmly. Not all rows give a size; the values are once, few, many and, for expanded clones, a class.

D gene: -; J gene: TRBJ1-4; clone size: -; V gene: TRBV4-2; CDR3 DNA: TGTGCCAGCAGCCAAGATACGTGGGAAAAACTGTTTTTT; CDR3 protein: CASSQDTWEKLFF
D gene: TRBD1; J gene: TRBJ1-1; clone size: -; V gene: TRBV28; CDR3 DNA: TGTGCCAGCAGGCGGACAGGGGGGAGAGCTTTCTTT; CDR3 protein: CASRRTGGRAFF
D gene: TRBD2; J gene: TRBJ2-5; clone size: -; V gene: TRBV3-1; CDR3 DNA: TGTGCCAGCAGCCCCGGGGTAGCGGGACGAGAGACCCAGTACTTC; CDR3 protein: CASSPGVAGRETQYF
D gene: -; J gene: TRBJ2-5; clone size: -; V gene: TRBV11-1; CDR3 DNA: TGTGCCAGCAGCTTAAACGCGGGCCGGGAGACCCAGTACTTC; CDR3 protein: CASSLNAGRETQYF
D gene: -; J gene: TRBJ1-1; clone size: -; V gene: TRBV12-3/TRBV12-4; CDR3 DNA: TGTGCCAGCAGTTTTGGGAGGAGCACTGAAGCTTTCTTT; CDR3 protein: CASSFGRSTEAFF
D gene: -; J gene: TRBJ2-7; clone size: -; V gene: TRBV6-6; CDR3 DNA: TGTGCCAGCAGTTACGGTGGGGAAGAGCAGTACTTC; CDR3 protein: CASSYGGEEQYF
D gene: TRBD1; J gene: TRBJ1-5; clone size: -; V gene: TRBV20-1; CDR3 DNA: TGCAGTGCTCGTCGGGGACAGGGTGATCAGCCCCAGCATTTT; CDR3 protein: CSARRGQGDQPQHF
D gene: -; J gene: TRBJ2-3; clone size: -; V gene: TRBV20-1; CDR3 DNA: TGCAGTGCCCTAACAGCGGCTAGCACAGATACGCAGTATTTT; CDR3 protein: CSALTAASTDTQYF
D gene: -; J gene: TRBJ1-5; clone size: -; V gene: TRBV28; CDR3 DNA: TGTGCCATCCGGACAGGCAATCAGCCCCAGCATTTT; CDR3 protein: CAIRTGNQPQHF
D gene: TRBD1; J gene: TRBJ1-5; clone size: -; V gene: TRBV6-2/TRBV6-3; CDR3 DNA: TGTGCCAGCAGTGGGACAGGGAGGTCTTCCAATCAGCCCCAGCATTTT; CDR3 protein: CASSGTGRSSNQPQHF
D gene: TRBD2; J gene: TRBJ2-2; clone size: -; V gene: TRBV12-3/TRBV12-4; CDR3 DNA: TGTGCCAGCAGTGCGGGACTAGCGGGAGGCCCTCCCGGGGAGCTGTTTTTT; CDR3 protein: CASSAGLAGGPPGELFF
D gene: TRBD1; J gene: TRBJ1-2; clone size: -; V gene: TRBV3-1; CDR3 DNA: TGTGCCAGCAGCCGGAGCGGACAGGGGAGGATCTATGGCTACACCTTC; CDR3 protein: CASSRSGQGRIYGYTF
D gene: -; J gene: TRBJ2-3; clone size: -; V gene: TRBV7-8; CDR3 DNA: TGTGCCAGCAGCAGAATCACAGATACGCAGTATTTT; CDR3 protein: CASSRITDTQYF
D gene: -; J gene: TRBJ1-1; clone size: -; V gene: TRBV7-6; CDR3 DNA: TGTGCCAGCAGCTTAGCGAGGCCGGGGAACACTGAAGCTTTCTTT; CDR3 protein: CASSLARPGNTEAFF
D gene: TRBD1; J gene: TRBJ2-4; clone size: once; V gene: TRBV19; CDR3 DNA: TGTGCCAGTAGGTTATCCGGACAGGAGCAGTACTTC; CDR3 protein: CASRLSGQEQYF
D gene: -; J gene: TRBJ1-1; clone size: -; V gene: TRBV2; CDR3 DNA: TGTGCCAGCAGGTTGGGCAACACTGAAGCTTTCTTT; CDR3 protein: CASRLGNTEAFF
D gene: -; J gene: TRBJ2-6; clone size: -; V gene: TRBV5-6; CDR3 DNA: TGTGCCAGCATCCTTTTTCCAGGGACTGGGGCCAACGTCCTGACTTTC; CDR3 protein: CASILFPGTGANVLTF
D gene: -; J gene: TRBJ1-4; clone size: -; V gene: TRBV5-1; CDR3 DNA: TGCGCCAGCAGCTTGGTTGGGTATAATGAAAAACTGTTTTTT; CDR3 protein: CASSLVGYNEKLFF
D gene: -; J gene: TRBJ1-1; clone size: -; V gene: TRBV5-1; CDR3 DNA: TGCGCCAGCAGCACGGACAGTGGTGGAGCTTTCTTT; CDR3 protein: CASSTDSGGAFF
D gene: -; J gene: TRBJ2-6; clone size: -; V gene: TRBV6-1; CDR3 DNA: TGTGCCAGCAGTGAAGCAGTAGGATCCTCTGGGGCCAACGTCCTGACTTTC; CDR3 protein: CASSEAVGSSGANVLTF
D gene: -; J gene: TRBJ1-2; clone size: -; V gene: TRBV15; CDR3 DNA: TGTGCCACCAGCAGAGATCAGGTCTATGGCTACACCTTC; CDR3 protein: CATSRDQVYGYTF
D gene: -; J gene: TRBJ2-7; clone size: -; V gene: TRBV30; CDR3 DNA: TGTGCCTGGAGTGTACGGGTGGGAGTGGACGAGCAGTACTTC; CDR3 protein: CAWSVRVGVDEQYF
D gene: -; J gene: TRBJ2-3; clone size: -; V gene: TRBV5-6; CDR3 DNA: TGTGCCAGCAGCTTGCAGGGACTCATCACAGATACGCAGTATTTT; CDR3 protein: CASSLQGLITDTQYF
D gene: -; J gene: TRBJ2-3; clone size: once; V gene: TRBV10-3; CDR3 DNA: TGTGCCATCAGTGAATTAGCGGAGCAGTATTTT; CDR3 protein: CAISELAEQYF
D gene: TRBD2; J gene: TRBJ2-1; clone size: -; V gene: TRBV7-9; CDR3 DNA: TGTGCCAGCAGCTTAGGTAGCGGGAGGGGCCGTGAGCAGTTCTTC; CDR3 protein: CASSLGSGRGREQFF
D gene: TRBD1; J gene: TRBJ1-2; clone size: -; V gene: TRBV29-1; CDR3 DNA: TGCAGCGTCACCGGGACAGGGGATAGTGATGGCTACACCTTC; CDR3 protein: CSVTGTGDSDGYTF
D gene: -; J gene: TRBJ2-7; clone size: -; V gene: TRBV9; CDR3 DNA: TGTGCCAGCAGCGCCACCGGGACACCCAATGACGAGCAGTACTTC; CDR3 protein: CASSATGTPNDEQYF
D gene: TRBD1; J gene: TRBJ2-7; clone size: -; V gene: TRBV7-9; CDR3 DNA: TGTGCCAGCAGCTTAGTGGGACAGGGAGGCCACGAGCAGTACTTC; CDR3 protein: CASSLVGQGGHEQYF
D gene: TRBD2; J gene: TRBJ2-3; clone size: once; V gene: TRBV29-1; CDR3 DNA: TGCAGCGTTGAAGGCGGGAGGACAGATACGCAGTATTTT; CDR3 protein: CSVEGGRTDTQYF
D gene: TRBD1; J gene: TRBJ1-6; clone size: -; V gene: TRBV18; CDR3 DNA: TGTGCCAGCTCCCGGGGGACAGGGGCTAATTCACCCCTCCACTTT; CDR3 protein: CASSRGTGANSPLHF
D gene: TRBD1; J gene: TRBJ2-7; clone size: -; V gene: TRBV29-1; CDR3 DNA: TGCAGCGTTGGGACAGGGGACGAGCAGTACTTC; CDR3 protein: CSVGTGDEQYF
D gene: -; J gene: TRBJ2-7; clone size: -; V gene: TRBV7-2; CDR3 DNA: TGTGCCAGCAGCTTATATACATCTGGCTCCTACGAGCAGTACTTC; CDR3 protein: CASSLYTSGSYEQYF
D gene: -; J gene: TRBJ2-3; clone size: -; V gene: TRBV5-1; CDR3 DNA: TGCGCCAGCAGCTTGGAGCAGGCCAGGGATACGCAGTATTTT; CDR3 protein: CASSLEQARDTQYF
D gene: TRBD2; J gene: TRBJ2-7; clone size: -; V gene: TRBV12-3/TRBV12-4; CDR3 DNA: TGTGCCAGCAGTTTGGGGACTAGTTTCGAGCAGTACTTC; CDR3 protein: CASSLGTSFEQYF
D gene: TRBD2; J gene: TRBJ2-1; clone size: -; V gene: TRBV6-2/TRBV6-3; CDR3 DNA: TGTGCCAGCAAGACTAGCGGGTACAATGAGCAGTTCTTC; CDR3 protein: CASKTSGYNEQFF
D gene: -; J gene: TRBJ2-6; clone size: once; V gene: TRBV2; CDR3 DNA: TGTGCCAGCAGTGATCCAGCGACTGTTGACTCTGGGGCCAACGTCCTGACTTTC; CDR3 protein: CASSDPATVDSGANVLTF
D gene: TRBD1; J gene: TRBJ2-5; clone size: -; V gene: TRBV29-1; CDR3 DNA: TGCAGCGTTTCCGGGACAGGGGTCCAAGAGACCCAGTACTTC; CDR3 protein: CSVSGTGVQETQYF
D gene: TRBD1; J gene: TRBJ2-2; clone size: -; V gene: TRBV25-1; CDR3 DNA: TGTGCCAGCGGGAGGGGACAGGGTGGCACCGGGGAGCTGTTTTTT; CDR3 protein: CASGRGQGGTGELFF
D gene: TRBD2; J gene: TRBJ2-3; clone size: -; V gene: TRBV5-6; CDR3 DNA: TGTGCCAGCACCGATGGAATAGCGGGAGACGCAGATACGCAGTATTTT; CDR3 protein: CASTDGIAGDADTQYF
D gene: -; J gene: TRBJ2-7; clone size: -; V gene: TRBV6-1; CDR3 DNA: TGTGCCAGCAGTGAAAGCCCCGGACCCCTGGAGCAGTACTTC; CDR3 protein: CASSESPGPLEQYF
D gene: -; J gene: TRBJ2-7; clone size: -; V gene: TRBV6-2/TRBV6-3; CDR3 DNA: TGTGCCAGCAGTTACCCGACCTACGAGCAGTACTTC; CDR3 protein: CASSYPTYEQYF
D gene: -; J gene: TRBJ2-5; clone size: -; V gene: TRBV4-3; CDR3 DNA: TGCGCCAGCAGCCAAGATACAGGGAGGGCAGAGACCCAGTACTTC; CDR3 protein: CASSQDTGRAETQYF
D gene: -; J gene: TRBJ2-7; clone size: -; V gene: TRBV21-1; CDR3 DNA: TGTGCCAGCAGCAAAGAAGCGGACACTACAAGCTCCTACGAGCAGTACTTC; CDR3 protein: CASSKEADTTSSYEQYF
D gene: -; J gene: TRBJ1-1; clone size: -; V gene: TRBV27; CDR3 DNA: TGTGCCAGCAGTCCTCTGGGGGGGGCAAGAAAAGCTTTCTTT; CDR3 protein: CASSPLGGARKAFF
D gene: -; J gene: TRBJ2-7; clone size: -; V gene: TRBV3-1; CDR3 DNA: TGTGCCAGCAGCCATGCCTACGAGCAGTACTTC; CDR3 protein: CASSHAYEQYF
D gene: -; J gene: TRBJ1-3; clone size: -; V gene: TRBV29-1; CDR3 DNA: TGCAGCGTTGATGGGGAAAACACCATATATTTT; CDR3 protein: CSVDGENTIYF
D gene: -; J gene: TRBJ1-2; clone size: -; V gene: TRBV6-2/TRBV6-3; CDR3 DNA: TGTGCCAGCAGAGACGACCAGGGACGGATCTATGGCTACACCTTC; CDR3 protein: CASRDDQGRIYGYTF
D gene: TRBD2; J gene: TRBJ2-3; clone size: -; V gene: TRBV3-1; CDR3 DNA: TGTGCCAGCAGCCAAGCCGGGGGGGGAGTCGCAGATACGCAGTATTTT; CDR3 protein: CASSQAGGGVADTQYF
D gene: TRBD1; J gene: TRBJ1-1; clone size: -; V gene: TRBV5-1; CDR3 DNA: TGCGCCAGCAGTCAGCCAGTTCGGACAGGGAACACTGAAGCTTTCTTT; CDR3 protein: CASSQPVRTGNTEAFF
D gene: -; J gene: TRBJ2-4; clone size: -; V gene: TRBV4-2; CDR3 DNA: TGTGCCAGCAGCCCCAGGGAGGAACTTGAAAACATTCAGTACTTC; CDR3 protein: CASSPREELENIQYF
D gene: TRBD1; J gene: TRBJ1-2; clone size: -; V gene: TRBV7-8; CDR3 DNA: TGTGCCAGCAGCTTAGTTGGGACAGGGAACTATGGCTACACCTTC; CDR3 protein: CASSLVGTGNYGYTF
D gene: TRBD2; J gene: TRBJ2-5; clone size: -; V gene: TRBV19; CDR3 DNA: TGTGCCAGTAGTATCGGCGGGGGGCTACAAGAGACCCAGTACTTC; CDR3 protein: CASSIGGGLQETQYF
D gene: TRBD2; J gene: TRBJ2-1; clone size: once; V gene: TRBV12-3/TRBV12-4; CDR3 DNA: TGTGCCAGCAGAGATGCGGGAGACTTGGATGAGCAGTTCTTC; CDR3 protein: CASRDAGDLDEQFF